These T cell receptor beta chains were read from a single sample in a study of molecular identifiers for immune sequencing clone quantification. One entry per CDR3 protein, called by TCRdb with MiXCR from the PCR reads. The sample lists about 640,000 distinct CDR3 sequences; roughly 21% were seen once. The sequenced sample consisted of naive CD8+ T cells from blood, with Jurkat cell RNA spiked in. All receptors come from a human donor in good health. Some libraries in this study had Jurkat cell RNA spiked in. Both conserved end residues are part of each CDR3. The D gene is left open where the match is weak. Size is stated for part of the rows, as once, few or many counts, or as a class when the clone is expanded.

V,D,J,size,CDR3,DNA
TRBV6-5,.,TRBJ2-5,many,CASSYGQGLRETQYF,TGTGCCAGCAGTTACGGTCAGGGGCTCAGAGAGACCCAGTACTTC
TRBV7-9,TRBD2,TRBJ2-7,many,CASSPLSGGGYEQYF,TGTGCCAGCAGCCCCCTGTCCGGCGGGGGCTACGAGCAGTACTTC
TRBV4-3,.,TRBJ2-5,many,CASSQDPGRKETQYF,TGCGCCAGCAGCCAAGACCCAGGGAGAAAAGAGACCCAGTACTTC
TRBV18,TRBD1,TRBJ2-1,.,CASSTGTGVVDEQFF,TGTGCCAGCTCAACCGGGACAGGGGTTGTGGATGAGCAGTTCTTC
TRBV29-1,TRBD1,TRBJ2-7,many,CSAGQGSSYEQYF,TGCAGCGCGGGACAGGGGTCCTCCTACGAGCAGTACTTC
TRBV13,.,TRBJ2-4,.,CASSPQPAIQYF,TGTGCCAGCAGCCCTCAACCTGCCATTCAGTACTTC
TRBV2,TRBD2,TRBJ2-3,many,CASSDTSGRRTDTQYF,TGTGCCAGCAGTGATACTAGCGGGAGGAGGACAGATACGCAGTATTTT
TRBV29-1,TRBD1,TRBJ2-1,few,CSVDTGQGYNEQFF,TGCAGCGTTGACACGGGACAGGGGTACAATGAGCAGTTCTTC
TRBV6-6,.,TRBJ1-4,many,CASSYLAGAENEKLFF,TGTGCCAGCAGTTACTTGGCTGGGGCGGAGAATGAAAAACTGTTTTTT
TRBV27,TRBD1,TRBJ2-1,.,CASSAYAGTGALNEQFF,TGTGCCAGCAGTGCCTATGCCGGGACAGGGGCCCTGAATGAGCAGTTCTTC
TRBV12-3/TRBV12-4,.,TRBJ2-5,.,CASSTQGETQYF,TGTGCCAGCAGTACGCAGGGGGAGACCCAGTACTTC
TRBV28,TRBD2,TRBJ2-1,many,CASSSLADSYNEQFF,TGTGCCAGCAGTTCGCTAGCGGATTCCTACAATGAGCAGTTCTTC
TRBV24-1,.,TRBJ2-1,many,CATSLGGSYNEQFF,TGTGCCACCTCACTAGGCGGCTCCTACAATGAGCAGTTCTTC
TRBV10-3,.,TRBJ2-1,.,CAISADLNEQFF,TGTGCCATCAGTGCGGACTTAAATGAGCAGTTCTTC
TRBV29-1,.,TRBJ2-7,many,CSVYIGGAYEQYF,TGCAGCGTCTACATCGGTGGGGCCTACGAGCAGTACTTC
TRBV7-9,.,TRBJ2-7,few,CASTPRGGFSYEQYF,TGTGCCAGCACCCCCAGGGGCGGCTTTTCCTACGAGCAGTACTTC
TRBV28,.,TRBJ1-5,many,CASSLGLLGGQPQHF,TGTGCCAGCAGTTTAGGTTTATTGGGAGGTCAGCCCCAGCATTTT
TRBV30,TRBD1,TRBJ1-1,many,CAWRGRGFFYTEAFF,TGTGCCTGGAGAGGCAGGGGGTTCTTCTACACTGAAGCTTTCTTT
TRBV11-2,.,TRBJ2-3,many,CASSLVAVGADTQYF,TGTGCCAGCAGCTTAGTTGCGGTGGGGGCAGATACGCAGTATTTT
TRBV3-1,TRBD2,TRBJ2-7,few,CASSQVGTTGEQYF,TGTGCCAGCAGCCAAGTCGGGACTACAGGCGAGCAGTACTTC
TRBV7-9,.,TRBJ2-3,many,CASSSLLTDTQYF,TGTGCCAGCAGCTCACTTCTCACAGATACGCAGTATTTT
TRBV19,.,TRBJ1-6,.,CASNGGTNSPLHF,TGTGCCAGTAACGGGGGTACTAATTCACCCCTCCACTTT
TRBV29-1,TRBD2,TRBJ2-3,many,CSVPPGTSGSTDTQYF,TGCAGCGTCCCTCCTGGGACTAGCGGTAGCACAGATACGCAGTATTTT
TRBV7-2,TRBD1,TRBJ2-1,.,CASSHRGYSSYNEQFF,TGTGCCAGCAGCCACAGGGGTTATAGCTCCTACAATGAGCAGTTCTTC
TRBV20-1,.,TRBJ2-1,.,CSAHVDRGVDEQFF,TGCAGTGCCCACGTCGATAGGGGAGTGGATGAGCAGTTCTTC
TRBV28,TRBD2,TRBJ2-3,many,CASSSVEILAGGLHTQYF,TGTGCCAGCAGTTCCGTCGAAATTCTAGCGGGAGGGCTCCATACGCAGTATTTT
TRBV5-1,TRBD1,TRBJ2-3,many,CASSLGQGLATQYF,TGCGCCAGCAGCTTGGGACAGGGCTTGGCTACGCAGTATTTT
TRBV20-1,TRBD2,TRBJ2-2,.,CSTLAGHTGELFF,TGCAGTACACTAGCGGGACACACCGGGGAGCTGTTTTTT
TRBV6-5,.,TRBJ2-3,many,CASSPWKGGSTDTQYF,TGTGCCAGCAGTCCCTGGAAGGGGGGGAGCACAGATACGCAGTATTTT
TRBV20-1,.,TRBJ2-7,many,CSASGPSSYEQYF,TGCAGTGCTAGCGGACCAAGCTCCTACGAGCAGTACTTC
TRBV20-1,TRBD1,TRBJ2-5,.,CSATQGGKQETQYF,TGCAGTGCTACACAGGGGGGCAAACAAGAGACCCAGTACTTC
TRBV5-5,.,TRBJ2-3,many,CASITLDSALTDTQYF,TGTGCCAGCATCACGTTGGATAGCGCACTCACAGATACGCAGTATTTT
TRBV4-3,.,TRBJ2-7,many,CASSQDTGYVSYEQYF,TGCGCCAGCAGCCAAGATACAGGATACGTATCCTACGAGCAGTACTTC
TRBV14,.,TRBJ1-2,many,CASSSGTPNYGYTF,TGTGCCAGCAGCTCCGGGACACCTAACTATGGCTACACCTTC
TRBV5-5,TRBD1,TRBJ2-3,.,CACSFRTGSTDTQYF,TGTGCCTGCAGCTTTAGGACAGGTTCAACAGATACGCAGTATTTT
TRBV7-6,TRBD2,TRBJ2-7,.,CASSDSGTYEQYF,TGTGCCAGCAGCGATAGCGGGACCTACGAGCAGTACTTC
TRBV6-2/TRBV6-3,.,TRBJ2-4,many,CASSYSESELAKNIQYF,TGTGCCAGCAGTTACTCGGAGTCGGAATTAGCCAAAAACATTCAGTACTTC
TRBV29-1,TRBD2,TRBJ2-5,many,CSLTGGGGQETQYF,TGCAGCCTAACCGGTGGGGGGGGGCAAGAGACCCAGTACTTC
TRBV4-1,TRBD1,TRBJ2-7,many,CASSHQDRGSEEQYF,TGCGCCAGCAGCCACCAGGACAGGGGTTCGGAAGAGCAGTACTTC
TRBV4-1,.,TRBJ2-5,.,CASSQDLGGIGYEETQYF,TGCGCCAGCAGCCAAGATCTTGGAGGTATCGGCTACGAGGAGACCCAGTACTTC
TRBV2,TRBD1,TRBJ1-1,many,CATQGAIDTEAFF,TGTGCCACCCAGGGGGCTATAGACACTGAAGCTTTCTTT
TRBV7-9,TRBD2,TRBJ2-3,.,CASSSRLAGSTDTQYF,TGTGCCAGCAGCTCGAGACTAGCGGGGAGCACAGATACGCAGTATTTT
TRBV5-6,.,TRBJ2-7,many,CASSSWGFGEQYF,TGTGCCAGCAGCTCGTGGGGATTTGGCGAGCAGTACTTC
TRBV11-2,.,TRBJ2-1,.,CASSTEGDIQRDEQFF,TGTGCCAGCAGCACCGAGGGGGACATACAGAGGGATGAGCAGTTCTTC
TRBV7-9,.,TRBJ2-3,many,CASSRTPDRSDTQYF,TGTGCCAGCAGCAGAACTCCGGACAGATCAGATACGCAGTATTTT
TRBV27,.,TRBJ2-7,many,CASSGALHGEQYF,TGTGCCAGCAGTGGGGCTCTTCATGGGGAGCAGTACTTC
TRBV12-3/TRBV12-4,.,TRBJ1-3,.,CASSFSRRGRSTGLSENTIYF,TGTGCCAGCAGTTTCTCGAGAAGGGGCCGATCAACTGGTCTCTCGGAAAACACCATATATTTT
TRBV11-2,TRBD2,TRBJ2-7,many,CASSPWTGLGAYEQYF,TGTGCCAGCAGCCCGTGGACCGGACTAGGGGCCTACGAGCAGTACTTC
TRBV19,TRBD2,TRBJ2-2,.,CASSPSSGGAYGELFF,TGTGCCAGTAGTCCATCTAGCGGGGGGGCCTACGGGGAGCTGTTTTTT
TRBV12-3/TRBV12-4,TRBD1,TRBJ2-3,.,CASSYRGDTDTQYF,TGTGCCAGCAGCTACAGGGGCGACACAGATACGCAGTATTTT
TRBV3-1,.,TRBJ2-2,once,CASSRAGSGIGGLFF,TGTGCCAGCAGCCGAGCGGGTTCGGGAATCGGGGGGCTGTTTTTT
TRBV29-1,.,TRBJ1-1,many,CSVDPPWGAGNTEAFF,TGCAGCGTTGATCCCCCCTGGGGGGCCGGGAACACTGAAGCTTTCTTT
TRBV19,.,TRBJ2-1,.,CASSIDPGRQAYNEQFF,TGTGCCAGTAGTATAGATCCCGGACGACAGGCGTACAATGAGCAGTTCTTC
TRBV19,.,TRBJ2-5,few,CASSQASFRETQYF,TGTGCCAGTAGCCAAGCCAGTTTCCGGGAGACCCAGTACTTC